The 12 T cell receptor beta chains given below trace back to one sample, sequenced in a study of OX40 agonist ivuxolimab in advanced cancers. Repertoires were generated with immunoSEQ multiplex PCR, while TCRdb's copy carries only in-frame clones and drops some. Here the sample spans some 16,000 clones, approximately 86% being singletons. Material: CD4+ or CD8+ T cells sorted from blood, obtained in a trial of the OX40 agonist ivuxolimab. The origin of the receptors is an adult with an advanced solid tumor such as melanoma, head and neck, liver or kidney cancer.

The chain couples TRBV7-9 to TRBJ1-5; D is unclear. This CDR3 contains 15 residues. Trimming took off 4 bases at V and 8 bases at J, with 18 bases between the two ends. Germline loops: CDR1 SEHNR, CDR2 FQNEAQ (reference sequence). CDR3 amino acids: CASSSGRISAKPQHF. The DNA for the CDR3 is TGTGCCAGCAGCTCCGGCCGTATCAGCGCAAAGCCCCAGCATTTT.

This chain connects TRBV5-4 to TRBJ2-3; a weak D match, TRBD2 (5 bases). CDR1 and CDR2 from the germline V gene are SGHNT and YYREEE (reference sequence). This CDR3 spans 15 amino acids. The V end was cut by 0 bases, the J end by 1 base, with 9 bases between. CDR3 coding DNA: TGTGCCAGCAGCTTGGGACTACGTGGCACAGATACGCAGTATTTT. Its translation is CASSLGLRGTDTQYF.

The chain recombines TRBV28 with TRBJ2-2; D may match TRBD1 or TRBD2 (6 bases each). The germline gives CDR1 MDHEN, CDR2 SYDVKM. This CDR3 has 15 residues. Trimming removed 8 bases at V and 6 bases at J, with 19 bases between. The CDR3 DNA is TGTGCCAGCTTTCAAAGGGGGGAGATCGCCGGGGAGCTGTTTTTT. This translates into CASFQRGEIAGELFF.

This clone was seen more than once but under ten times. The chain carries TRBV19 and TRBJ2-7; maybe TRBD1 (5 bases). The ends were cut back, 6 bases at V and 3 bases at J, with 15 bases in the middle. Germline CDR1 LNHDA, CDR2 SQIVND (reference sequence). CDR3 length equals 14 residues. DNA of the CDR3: TGTGCCAGTAGCCGCCAGGGCGGAGACTACGAGCAGTACTTC. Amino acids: CASSRQGGDYEQYF.

CDR3 protein: CASSQETGDETQYF. The CDR3 DNA reads as TGCGCCAGCAGCCAAGAAACAGGGGACGAGACCCAGTACTTC. This chain uses TRBV4-1 with TRBJ2-5; 7 positions match TRBD1. V lost 0 bases to trimming and J lost 5 bases; unmatched junction nucleotides: 3. The germline CDR1 and CDR2 sequences are MGHRA and YSYEKL. The CDR3 totals 14 residues.

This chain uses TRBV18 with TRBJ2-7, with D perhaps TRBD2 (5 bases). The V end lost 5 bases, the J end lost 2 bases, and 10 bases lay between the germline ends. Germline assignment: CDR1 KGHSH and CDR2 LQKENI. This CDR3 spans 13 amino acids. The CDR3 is CASSRTVAYEQYF. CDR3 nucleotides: TGTGCCAGCTCAAGGACTGTTGCCTACGAGCAGTACTTC. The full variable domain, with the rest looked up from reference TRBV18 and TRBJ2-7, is NAGVMQNPRHLVRRRGQEARLRCSPMKGHSHVYWYRQLPEEGLKFMVYLQKENIIDESGMPKERFSAEFPKEGPSILRIQQVVRGDSAAYFCASSRTVAYEQYFGPGTRLTVT.

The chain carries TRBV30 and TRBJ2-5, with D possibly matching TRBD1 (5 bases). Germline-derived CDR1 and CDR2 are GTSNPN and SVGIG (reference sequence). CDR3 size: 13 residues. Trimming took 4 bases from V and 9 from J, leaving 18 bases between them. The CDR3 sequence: CAWKGAALTSQYF. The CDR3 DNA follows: TGTGCCTGGAAAGGGGCGGCCCTAACGTCCCAGTACTTC.

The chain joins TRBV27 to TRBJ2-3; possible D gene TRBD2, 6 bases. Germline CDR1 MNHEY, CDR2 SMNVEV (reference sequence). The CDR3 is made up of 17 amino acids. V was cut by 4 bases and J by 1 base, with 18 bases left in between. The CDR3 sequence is CASSSPSSAIRTDTQYF. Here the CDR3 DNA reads TGTGCCAGCAGTTCTCCCTCTAGCGCCATACGCACAGATACGCAGTATTTT.

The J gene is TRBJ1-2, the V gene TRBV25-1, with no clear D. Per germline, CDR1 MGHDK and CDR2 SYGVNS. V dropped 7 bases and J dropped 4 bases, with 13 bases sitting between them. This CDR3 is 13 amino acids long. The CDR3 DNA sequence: TGTGCCAGCACGCCCGTTGGTTCCTATGGCTACACCTTC. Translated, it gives CASTPVGSYGYTF.

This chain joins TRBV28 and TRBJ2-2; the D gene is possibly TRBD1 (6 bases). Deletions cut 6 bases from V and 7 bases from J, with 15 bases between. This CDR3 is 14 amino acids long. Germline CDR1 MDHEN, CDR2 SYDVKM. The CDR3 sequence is CASSPQGKDGELFF. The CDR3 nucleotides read TGTGCCAGCAGCCCGCAGGGGAAGGACGGGGAGCTGTTTTTT. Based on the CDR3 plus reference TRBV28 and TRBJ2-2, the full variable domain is DVKVTQSSRYLVKRTGEKVFLECVQDMDHENMFWYRQDPGLGLRLIYFSYDVKMKEKGDIPEGYSVSREKKERFSLILESASTNQTSMYLCASSPQGKDGELFFGEGSRLTVL.

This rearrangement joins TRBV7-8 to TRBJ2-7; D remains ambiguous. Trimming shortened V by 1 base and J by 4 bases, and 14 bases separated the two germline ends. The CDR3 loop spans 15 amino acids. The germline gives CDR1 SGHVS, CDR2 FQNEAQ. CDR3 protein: CASSLGRRVSYEQYF. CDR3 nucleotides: TGTGCCAGCAGCTTAGGACGTAGGGTTTCGTACGAGCAGTACTTC.

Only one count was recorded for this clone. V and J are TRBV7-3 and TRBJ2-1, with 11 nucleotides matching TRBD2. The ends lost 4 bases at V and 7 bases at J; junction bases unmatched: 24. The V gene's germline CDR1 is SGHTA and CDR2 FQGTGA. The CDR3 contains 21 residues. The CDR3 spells CASSSRAGTSGQERVVNEQFF. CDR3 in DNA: TGTGCCAGCAGCTCGCGCGCCGGGACTAGCGGACAGGAGAGAGTGGTGAATGAGCAGTTCTTC.